The 27 T cell receptor beta chains presented below share a single source sample, sequenced in a study of blood T cell repertoires in COVID-19. Method: immunoSEQ multiplex PCR; TCRdb's copy keeps in-frame clones and lacks some. The table lists about 210,000 clones, about 89% of them singletons. The sequenced sample was peripheral blood. The receptor source for this set is a woman aged 40-49 years with acute or convalescent COVID-19.

The V gene is TRBV6-1, the J gene TRBJ1-2; no definite D call. CDR1 and CDR2 (germline): MNHNS, SASEGT. Deletions cut 0 bases from V and 7 bases from J, with 9 bases between. The CDR3 sequence is 13 residues long. The CDR3 protein is CASSEARFSGYTF. CDR3 bases: TGTGCCAGCAGTGAAGCGCGTTTTTCTGGCTACACCTTC.

The V and J genes are TRBV9 and TRBJ1-6; 10 bases match TRBD1. The V and J ends lost 4 bases and 10 bases, in that order; junction bases with no gene match: 8. Per the germline V gene, CDR1 is SGDLS and CDR2 is YYNGEE. The CDR3 is 15 amino acids. Here the CDR3 DNA reads TGTGCCAGCAGCTTCACCGGGACAGGGGCCTCACCCCTCCACTTT. Translating it yields CASSFTGTGASPLHF. Looking up the rest from reference TRBV9 and TRBJ1-6 gives the full variable domain: DSGVTQTPKHLITATGQRVTLRCSPRSGDLSVYWYQQSLDQGLQFLIQYYNGEERAKGNILERFSAQQFPDLHSELNLSSLELGDSALYFCASSFTGTGASPLHFGNGTRLTVT.

The gene calls are TRBV9 and TRBJ1-2; D gene ambiguous. Deletions cut 0 bases from V and 0 bases from J, with 9 bases between. The germline gives CDR1 SGDLS, CDR2 YYNGEE. CDR3 length: 15 residues. CDR3 DNA: TGTGCCAGCAGCGTAGCAGGCAGCCCTAACTATGGCTACACCTTC. This gives the protein CASSVAGSPNYGYTF.

This clone was seen repeatedly, ten times or more. This chain uses TRBV5-1 with TRBJ2-3; D perhaps matches TRBD2 (6 bases). CDR1 SGHRS and CDR2 YFSETQ come from the germline V gene. The CDR3 is 16 residues long. Trimming removed 1 base at V and 0 bases at J, with 12 bases between. The CDR3 is CASSLRGTTSTDTQYF. Written as DNA, the CDR3 is TGCGCCAGCAGCTTGCGGGGGACCACTAGCACAGATACGCAGTATTTT. The complete variable domain, with remaining parts taken from reference TRBV5-1 and TRBJ2-3, reads KAGVTQTPRYLIKTRGQQVTLSCSPISGHRSVSWYQQTPGQGLQFLFEYFSETQRNKGNFPGRFSGRQFSNSRSEMNVSTLELGDSALYLCASSLRGTTSTDTQYFGPGTRLTVL.

V and J are TRBV20-1 and TRBJ2-5; D is perhaps TRBD2 (6 bases). The CDR3 has 11 amino acids. Germline V lookup: CDR1 DFQATT, CDR2 SNEGSKA (reference sequence). CDR3 loop: CARRAGETQYF. For the CDR3, the DNA is TGCGCCAGACGAGCGGGAGAGACCCAGTACTTC.

There are a few counts of this clone. In nucleotides, the CDR3 is TGTGCCAGCAGCCAAGTTACGACAGGGAGTAATGAAAAACTGTTTTTT. It encodes CASSQVTTGSNEKLFF. The genes are TRBV14 and TRBJ1-4, with 7 bases fitting TRBD1. The CDR3 consists of 16 residues. CDR1 is SGHDN, CDR2 FVKESK, per germline. Unmatched junction bases numbered 6, after V lost 1 base and J lost 4 bases.

The table lists this clone with a count of one. V is TRBV5-4 and J is TRBJ2-1, with 11 bases that match TRBD2. This CDR3 spans 15 amino acids. The ends lost 1 base at V and 9 bases at J; junction bases unmatched: 6. In germline, CDR1 is SGHNT, CDR2 YYREEE (reference sequence). The CDR3 spells CASSLSTSGVAEQFF. The CDR3, as DNA: TGTGCCAGCAGCTTGTCGACTAGCGGGGTCGCTGAGCAGTTCTTC.

The rearrangement joins TRBV6-5 to TRBJ1-6; tentative D call: TRBD1 (5 bases). Germline values: CDR1 MNHEY, CDR2 SVGAGI. CDR3 size: 15 residues. V lost 6 bases, J lost 9 bases, and 18 bases lay in between. This CDR3 is CASSRVGVDASPLHF. The CDR3 DNA follows: TGTGCCAGCAGCCGGGTAGGGGTAGATGCTTCACCCCTCCACTTT.

This rearrangement joins TRBV19 to TRBJ1-5; possibly TRBD1 for D (5 bases). V was pared by 5 bases and J by 7 bases, with 15 bases between. This CDR3 has 14 residues. The germline CDR1 and CDR2 sequences are LNHDA and SQIVND (reference sequence). In DNA, the CDR3 is TGTGCCAGTAGTTTCCCGGGGGAAGAACAGCCCCAGCATTTT. It translates to CASSFPGEEQPQHF.

This clone was found a few times. V is TRBV11-2 and J is TRBJ1-3, with 7 bases that match TRBD1. The CDR3 runs 15 residues. Germline V CDR1 and CDR2: SGHAT, FQNNGV. V was pared by 6 bases and J by 4 bases, with 9 bases of the junction left unmatched. The CDR3 sequence: CASRTTGIYGNTIYF. CDR3 in DNA: TGTGCCAGCAGGACGACAGGGATTTACGGAAACACCATATATTTT. Complete variable domain (other parts from reference TRBV11-2 and TRBJ1-3): EAGVAQSPRYKIIEKRQSVAFWCNPISGHATLYWYQQILGQGPKLLIQFQNNGVVDDSQLPKDRFSAERLKGVDSTLKIQPAKLEDSAVYLCASRTTGIYGNTIYFGEGSWLTVV.

V gene TRBV11-2 combines with J gene TRBJ2-2; 7 bases are a match to TRBD2. With V trimmed by 2 bases and J by 0 bases, 12 bases remained unmatched. The CDR3 loop spans 19 amino acids. The germline V gene encodes CDR1 SGHAT and CDR2 FQNNGV. The CDR3 spells CASSLRGVAGVSNTGELFF. The CDR3 region has the DNA TGTGCCAGCAGCTTACGGGGTGTGGCGGGGGTCTCGAACACCGGGGAGCTGTTTTTT.

This clone was counted a single time. The J gene is TRBJ2-3, the V gene TRBV3-1 (or the pseudogene TRBV3-2); 15 bases map to TRBD2. V was pared by 4 bases and J by 6 bases, with 11 bases of the junction left unmatched. Germline V gives CDR1 LGHDT, CDR2 YNNKEL (reference sequence). This CDR3 region has 18 residues. The DNA of the CDR3 is TGTGCCAGCAGCCGTGGAGGACTAGCGGGGGGGGATCATGATACGCAGTATTTT. Residues: CASSRGGLAGGDHDTQYF.

The V gene is TRBV11-3, the J gene TRBJ1-1; D gene uncertain. Between the trimmed V and J ends, which lost 4 bases and 0 bases, there was a span of 9 bases. This CDR3 spans 14 amino acids. The germline V gene has CDR1 SGHNT and CDR2 YENEEA. CDR3 in amino acids: CASSSRPVNTEAFF. In nucleotides, the CDR3 is TGTGCCAGCAGCTCACGTCCAGTGAACACTGAAGCTTTCTTT.

The V call is TRBV7-9, the J call TRBJ2-3, with D possibly TRBD2 on 7 matching bases. Germline CDR1 reads SEHNR; CDR2 reads FQNEAQ (reference sequence). The ends were cut back, 5 bases at V and 5 bases at J, with 29 bases in the middle. The CDR3 is 19 amino acids. The DNA of the CDR3 is TGTGCCAGCAGCACCTTGGACGACCTCGGGGGGCCCATTAAAGATACGCAGTATTTT. Its translation is CASSTLDDLGGPIKDTQYF.

The chain carries TRBV9 and TRBJ2-1; the D gene is possibly TRBD2 (7 bases). The V end was cut by 3 bases, the J end by 7 bases, with 11 bases between. CDR1 SGDLS and CDR2 YYNGEE come from the germline V gene. This CDR3 contains 13 residues. The DNA for the CDR3 is TGTGCCAGCAGCGAGGGGGGGCTTAATGAGCAGTTCTTC. Protein: CASSEGGLNEQFF.

In the case of this clone: Sequence at one end of the junction differs from germline and may be a read error. The V call is TRBV7-3, the J call TRBJ1-1; unclear D gene. This CDR3 is built from 15 residues. Germline V gene sequence: CDR1 SGHTA, CDR2 FQGTGA. This CDR3 is CASSLTAGENTEAFF. For the CDR3, the DNA is TGTGCCAGCAGCCTAACCGCCGGGGAGAACACTGAAGCTTTCTTT.

The rearrangement links TRBV9 to TRBJ1-2; a possible D gene is TRBD1 (6 bases). Germline values: CDR1 SGDLS, CDR2 YYNGEE. The CDR3 covers 15 residues. Deletions cut 1 base from V and 7 bases from J, with 17 bases between. The CDR3 sequence is CASSVRDIRYGGYTF. The CDR3 nucleotides are TGTGCCAGCAGCGTACGGGACATCCGCTATGGTGGCTACACCTTC.

Here the CDR3 reads CASSQGTVINSPLHF. As DNA, the CDR3 is TGTGCCAGCAGCCAAGGGACAGTAATTAATTCACCCCTCCACTTT. The J gene is TRBJ1-6, the V gene TRBV3-1 (or the pseudogene TRBV3-2); D is perhaps TRBD1 (6 bases). The CDR3 loop spans 15 amino acids. Germline V gene data show CDR1 as LGHDT and CDR2 as YNNKEL (reference sequence). V lost 1 base, J lost 6 bases, and 10 bases lay in between.

The V call is TRBV5-4, the J call TRBJ1-1, with TRBD1 as a possible D gene (5 bases). Germline CDR1 and CDR2: SGHNT and YYREEE (reference sequence). There are 14 residues in the CDR3. Trimming shortened V by 1 base and J by 4 bases, and 11 bases separated the two germline ends. The CDR3 sequence: CASSLSRGSTEAFF. The CDR3 nucleotides read TGTGCCAGCAGCTTGTCTCGGGGGAGCACTGAAGCTTTCTTT. Full variable domain (missing parts from reference TRBV5-4 and TRBJ1-1): ETGVTQSPTHLIKTRGQQVTLRCSSQSGHNTVSWYQQALGQGPQFIFQYYREEENGRGNFPPRFSGLQFPNYSSELNVNALELDDSALYLCASSLSRGSTEAFFGQGTRLTVV.

In this sample, this clone turned up a few times. This chain connects TRBV3-1 (or the pseudogene TRBV3-2) to TRBJ1-4; no clear D. Trimming stripped 2 bases from V and 0 bases from J, with 4 bases between. This CDR3 is built from 14 residues. Looked up from germline, CDR1 is LGHDT and CDR2 is YNNKEL (reference sequence). The CDR3 DNA reads as TGTGCCAGCAGCCAATCTGCAACTAATGAAAAACTGTTTTTT. This gives the protein CASSQSATNEKLFF.

This sequence joins TRBV5-1 and TRBJ2-2; weak D call: TRBD1 (5 bases). Looked up from germline, CDR1 is SGHRS and CDR2 is YFSETQ. V lost 0 bases and J 5 bases, leaving 5 bases between the germline ends. The CDR3 consists of 13 residues. CDR3 amino acids: CASSLGQTGELFF. The CDR3 DNA is TGCGCCAGCAGCTTGGGACAGACCGGGGAGCTGTTTTTT.

CDR3 DNA sequence: TGTGCCAGCAGTTACGCGAAGGGGAAAGAAAAACTGTTTTTT. This translates into CASSYAKGKEKLFF. The rearrangement joins TRBV6-5 to TRBJ1-4; possible D gene TRBD1, 5 bases. Trimming took 2 bases from V and 8 from J, leaving 12 bases between them. This CDR3 has 14 residues. Germline V gives CDR1 MNHEY, CDR2 SVGAGI.

This chain joins TRBV14 and TRBJ1-2, with 9 bases that match TRBD1. The CDR3 runs 14 residues. The V segment lost 7 bases and the J segment 4 bases; nucleotides outside the gene matches: 7. Germline V CDR1 and CDR2: SGHDN, FVKESK. CDR3 in amino acids: CASKPGQGTYGYTF. DNA of the CDR3: TGTGCCAGCAAACCGGGACAGGGAACCTATGGCTACACCTTC.

This clone came up once. V is TRBV7-2 and J is TRBJ2-2; D gene unclear. V lost 4 bases and J 2 bases, leaving 2 bases between the germline ends. The CDR3 has 12 amino acids. CDR1 is SGHTA, CDR2 FQGNSA, per germline. Here the CDR3 DNA reads TGTGCCAGCAGCTCTAACACCGGGGAGCTGTTTTTT. As protein: CASSSNTGELFF.

The gene calls are TRBV24-1 and TRBJ1-1, with TRBD1 as a possible D gene (5 bases). CDR1 and CDR2 from the germline V gene are KGHDR and SFDVKD. V lost 5 bases and J 11 bases, leaving 11 bases between the germline ends. The CDR3 consists of 11 residues. Here the CDR3 reads CATSGGRRAFF. The CDR3 region has the DNA TGTGCCACCAGTGGGGGCAGACGGGCTTTCTTT.

The rearrangement links TRBV5-4 to TRBJ1-1; 7 nucleotides line up with TRBD1. Germline CDR1 is SGHNT and CDR2 is YYREEE (reference sequence). V was clipped by 4 bases and J by 1 base; unmatched bases: 13. This CDR3 region has 17 residues. CDR3 sequence: CASSLVPRDRQNTEAFF. The CDR3 nucleotides are TGTGCCAGCAGCCTAGTACCCCGGGACAGACAGAACACTGAAGCTTTCTTT.

The rearrangement joins TRBV2 to TRBJ1-2, with TRBD1 matching 11 bases. The CDR3 sequence is 14 residues long. Germline values: CDR1 SNHLY, CDR2 FYNNEI. V lost 5 bases and J lost 4; bases outside the gene matches: 3. The chain's CDR3 is CASSTGTGGYGYTF. The CDR3 bases are TGTGCCAGCAGTACCGGGACAGGGGGCTATGGCTACACCTTC.